The clone carrying this T cell receptor beta chain was recorded a few times. The target antigen is unknown. The length of the CDR3 is 15 residues. Trimming took off 1 base at V and 2 bases at J, with 12 bases between the two ends. The germline gives CDR1 SGHTA, CDR2 FQGNSA. The entry originates in a study of T cell repertoires in cytomegalovirus infection. Study at large: Selection of CMV epitopes for the study included recently identified HLA-C-restricted and well-studied HLA-B-restricted ones.

TCRdb called the reads again in MiXCR, with one record for every CDR3 protein. The sample has hundreds of thousands of distinct CDR3 sequences, around 31% seen once. Whole-study findings and limits: HLA-C-restricted CMV clonotypes gave the most frequent clonotype in two of eight donors. The study identified carriers of CMV plus the relevant HLA from cumulative public TCR beta family frequency.

The rearrangement joins TRBV7-2 to TRBJ2-7; perhaps TRBD1 as D (6 bases). The receptor was isolated from a human donor in good health (CMV status not recorded). Some clones in this sample may be carry-over from other donors' samples. The sequences come from cultured PBMCs, collected from culture after CMV antigen stimulation. The CDR3 is CASSLGRQGTYEQYF. The CDR3 DNA is TGTGCCAGCAGCTTAGGCAGGCAGGGGACCTACGAGCAGTACTTC.